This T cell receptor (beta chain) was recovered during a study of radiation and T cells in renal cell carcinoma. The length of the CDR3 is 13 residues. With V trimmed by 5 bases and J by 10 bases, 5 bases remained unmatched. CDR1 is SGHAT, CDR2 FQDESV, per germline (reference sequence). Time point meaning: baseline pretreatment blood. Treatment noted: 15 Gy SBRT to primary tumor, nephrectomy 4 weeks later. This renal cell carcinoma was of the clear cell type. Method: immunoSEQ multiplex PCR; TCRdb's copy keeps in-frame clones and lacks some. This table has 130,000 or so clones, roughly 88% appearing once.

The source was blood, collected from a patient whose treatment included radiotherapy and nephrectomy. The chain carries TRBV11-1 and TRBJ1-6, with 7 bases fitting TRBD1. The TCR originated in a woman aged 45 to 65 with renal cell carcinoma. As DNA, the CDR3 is TGTGCCAGCAGCCAGGACAGGTTCTCACCCCTCCACTTT. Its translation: CASSQDRFSPLHF.